A single sample gave rise to the 15 T cell receptor beta chains below, sequenced in a study of vaccination and CD4 T cells after COVID-19. The Oncomine TCR Beta short-read assay was applied to DNA of cultured CD4+ T cells. TCRdb processed the PCR reads anew with MiXCR; each CDR3 protein has one entry. The sample comprises about 16,000 distinct CDR3 sequences, 55% of which are singletons, and approximately 9.1% rests with the top ten. As for treatment: roughly 10-day PBMC culture with coronavirus spike peptide pools or control peptides (ViraFEST assay). The antigens these receptors bind are not known. Specimen: CD4+ T cells from blood, cultured in vitro. The receptors derive from a human donor who had recovered from COVID-19.

The chain uses TRBV5-1 and TRBJ1-1; D gene ambiguous. CDR3 length equals 14 residues. V was pared by 0 bases and J by 1 base, with 7 bases between. Germline V gives CDR1 SGHRS, CDR2 YFSETQ. Here the CDR3 reads CASSLAWGNTEAFF. The CDR3 region has the DNA TGCGCCAGCAGCTTGGCCTGGGGGAACACTGAAGCTTTCTTT.

The chain carries TRBV28 and TRBJ2-7; 12 nucleotides agree with TRBD1. Germline CDR1 is MDHEN and CDR2 is SYDVKM. Trimming at V came to 6 bases and at J to 6 bases, leaving 6 bases not matched to a gene. This CDR3 spans 14 amino acids. The CDR3 bases are TGTGCCAGCAGCCCTGGGACAGGGGGCTTCGAGCAGTACTTC. Amino acid sequence: CASSPGTGGFEQYF.

The chain employs TRBV20-1 and TRBJ1-2; 9 positions match TRBD1. The CDR3 covers 14 residues. Germline values: CDR1 DFQATT, CDR2 SNEGSKA (reference sequence). The V gene end was trimmed by 2 bases and the J gene end by 3 bases; junction bases not matched to a gene: 4. Written as DNA, the CDR3 is TGCAGTGCTAGACCGGGACAGGGAGACTATGGCTACACCTTC. Protein product: CSARPGQGDYGYTF.

CDR3 bases: TGCAGTGCTAGTAAGACTACGGCTGAGCAGTTCTTC. Encoded protein: CSASKTTAEQFF. The V and J genes are TRBV20-1 and TRBJ2-1; D may be TRBD2 (5 bases). Germline V lookup: CDR1 DFQATT, CDR2 SNEGSKA (reference sequence). With 3 bases removed from V and 9 bases from J, the gap between germline ends came to 12 bases. The CDR3 covers 12 residues.

This clonotype was observed a few times. This chain connects TRBV7-9 to TRBJ1-1; maybe TRBD1 (5 bases). Looked up from germline, CDR1 is SEHNR and CDR2 is FQNEAQ (reference sequence). V was pared by 5 bases and J by 11 bases, with 21 bases between. The CDR3 contains 14 residues. CDR3 nucleotide sequence: TGTGCCAGCAGCCCAACCCGAGGGGCGCCCACGGCTTTCTTT. It is translated as CASSPTRGAPTAFF. Together with reference TRBV7-9 and TRBJ1-1, the CDR3 gives the full variable domain: DTGVSQNPRHKITKRGQNVTFRCDPISEHNRLYWYRQTLGQGPEFLTYFQNEAQLEKSRLLSDRFSAERPKGSFSTLEIQRTEQGDSAMYLCASSPTRGAPTAFFGQGTRLTVV.

The chain carries TRBV11-2 and TRBJ2-3; TRBD2 matches 12 bases. The CDR3 runs 16 residues. The germline V gene encodes CDR1 SGHAT and CDR2 FQNNGV. Germline trimming cut 5 bases from V and 2 bases from J; bases unmatched to any gene: 5. CDR3: CASSRGTSGYTDTQYF. In nucleotides, the CDR3 is TGTGCCAGCAGCCGCGGGACTAGCGGGTACACAGATACGCAGTATTTT.

V usage is TRBV20-1 and J usage is TRBJ2-1; D is uncertain. In germline, CDR1 is DFQATT, CDR2 SNEGSKA (reference sequence). The CDR3 consists of 11 residues. CDR3 DNA: TGCAGCGGTCGGGCCTACAATGAGCAGTTCTTC. Translated: CSGRAYNEQFF.

The genes are TRBV5-1 and TRBJ2-3, with TRBD2 identical over 7 bases. The CDR3 loop spans 16 amino acids. With 4 bases clipped from V and 0 bases from J, the junction kept 8 bases outside the gene matches. Per germline, CDR1 SGHRS and CDR2 YFSETQ. CDR3 sequence: CASSPGLDYSTDTQYF. Written as DNA, the CDR3 is TGCGCCAGCAGCCCCGGACTAGACTATAGCACAGATACGCAGTATTTT.

The gene calls are TRBV6-1 and TRBJ2-7; a possible D gene is TRBD1 (6 bases). This CDR3 contains 13 residues. V was clipped by 5 bases and J by 4 bases, with 12 bases between them. Germline V gene sequence: CDR1 MNHNS, CDR2 SASEGT. The CDR3 loop is CASSRTAFYEQYF. In DNA, the CDR3 is TGTGCCAGCAGTCGGACAGCCTTTTACGAGCAGTACTTC.

The CDR3 loop reads CASSHSAASNEKLFF. CDR3 in DNA: TGTGCCAGCAGCCATTCTGCAGCCAGTAATGAAAAACTGTTTTTT. This chain joins TRBV5-4 and TRBJ1-4, with D unresolved. Germline V gene lookup returns CDR1 SGHNT and CDR2 YYREEE (reference sequence). Deletions cut 4 bases from V and 4 bases from J, with 14 bases between. The CDR3 totals 15 residues.

This clonotype was recorded a few times. The J gene is TRBJ1-5, the V gene TRBV5-6; 7 nucleotides agree with TRBD1. This CDR3 region has 15 residues. CDR1 and CDR2 from the germline V gene are SGHDT and YYEEEE. Trimming cost V 4 bases and J 6 bases; bases outside gene matches: 10. The CDR3 nucleotides read TGTGCCAGCAGCCTTGGGACAGACTGGGCTCAGCCCCAGCATTTT. Its translation: CASSLGTDWAQPQHF.

This chain connects TRBV20-1 to TRBJ1-1, with a weak D call TRBD1 (6 bases). CDR3 size: 14 residues. Germline CDR1 is DFQATT and CDR2 is SNEGSKA (reference sequence). V was trimmed by 0 bases and J by 7 bases, leaving 15 bases between them. The CDR3 loop reads CSARDPRQVIEAFF. The DNA of the CDR3 is TGCAGTGCTAGAGACCCACGACAGGTGATTGAAGCTTTCTTT.

This sequence joins TRBV27 and TRBJ2-3; unclear D gene. Germline loops: CDR1 MNHEY, CDR2 SMNVEV (reference sequence). The CDR3 is 11 residues long. V was cut by 9 bases and J by 3 bases, with 7 bases left in between. The CDR3 region is CASARTDTQYF. CDR3 coding DNA: TGTGCCAGTGCTAGGACAGATACGCAGTATTTT.

The V call is TRBV27, the J call TRBJ2-7; D is uncertain. The germline V gene encodes CDR1 MNHEY and CDR2 SMNVEV (reference sequence). This CDR3 spans 14 amino acids. Trimming cost V 0 bases and J 0 bases, with 6 bases left between them. The CDR3 region has the DNA TGTGCCAGCAGTTTATCGCTTAGCTCCTACGAGCAGTACTTC. Its protein product is CASSLSLSSYEQYF.

This clonotype was detected only once. The rearrangement uses TRBV6-5 and TRBJ2-7; 7 positions match TRBD2. Trimming at V came to 0 bases and at J to 2 bases, leaving 1 base not matched to a gene. The CDR3 sequence is 14 residues long. In germline, CDR1 is MNHEY, CDR2 SVGAGI. CDR3 residues: CASSYSAGTYEQYF. As DNA, the CDR3 is TGTGCCAGCAGTTACTCAGCGGGGACCTACGAGCAGTACTTC.